This TCR beta chain was found in a study of cytomegalovirus exposure and HLA in healthy donors. Findings of the study overall: The records held CMV serostatus as the only immune exposure information. Among TCR sequences, most were rare, though some public TCRs appeared in many donors. In vitro work confirmed that a few CMV-associated chains recognize CMV antigens.

This clone was seen a few times. Antigen: not known. With 60 Vbeta and 13 Jbeta primers, the PCR was carried out. Per the study methods: Roughly 12 million shared chains were among tens of millions of unique TCR beta chains counted in a later analysis. Generated by immunoSEQ multiplex PCR, the TCRdb table keeps only in-frame clones and is missing some. V, J and clone size were drawn from that table, and D and trimming were deduced from the DNA. Among about 210,000 clones, 79% were seen once, and the ten largest hold nearly 0.4%. Germline V gives CDR1 SGHTA, CDR2 FQGTGA. Trimming took 5 bases from V and 1 from J; bases not matched to a gene: 8. The CDR3 totals 16 residues.

Material for sequencing was PBMCs. This TCR derives from a male donor in good health and CMV-seropositive. J is TRBJ2-1 and V is TRBV7-3; 7 bases map to TRBD2. The CDR3 DNA reads as TGTGCCAGCAGCCCACCCGGCGGGAGATCCTACAATGAGCAGTTCTTC. It yields the protein CASSPPGGRSYNEQFF.